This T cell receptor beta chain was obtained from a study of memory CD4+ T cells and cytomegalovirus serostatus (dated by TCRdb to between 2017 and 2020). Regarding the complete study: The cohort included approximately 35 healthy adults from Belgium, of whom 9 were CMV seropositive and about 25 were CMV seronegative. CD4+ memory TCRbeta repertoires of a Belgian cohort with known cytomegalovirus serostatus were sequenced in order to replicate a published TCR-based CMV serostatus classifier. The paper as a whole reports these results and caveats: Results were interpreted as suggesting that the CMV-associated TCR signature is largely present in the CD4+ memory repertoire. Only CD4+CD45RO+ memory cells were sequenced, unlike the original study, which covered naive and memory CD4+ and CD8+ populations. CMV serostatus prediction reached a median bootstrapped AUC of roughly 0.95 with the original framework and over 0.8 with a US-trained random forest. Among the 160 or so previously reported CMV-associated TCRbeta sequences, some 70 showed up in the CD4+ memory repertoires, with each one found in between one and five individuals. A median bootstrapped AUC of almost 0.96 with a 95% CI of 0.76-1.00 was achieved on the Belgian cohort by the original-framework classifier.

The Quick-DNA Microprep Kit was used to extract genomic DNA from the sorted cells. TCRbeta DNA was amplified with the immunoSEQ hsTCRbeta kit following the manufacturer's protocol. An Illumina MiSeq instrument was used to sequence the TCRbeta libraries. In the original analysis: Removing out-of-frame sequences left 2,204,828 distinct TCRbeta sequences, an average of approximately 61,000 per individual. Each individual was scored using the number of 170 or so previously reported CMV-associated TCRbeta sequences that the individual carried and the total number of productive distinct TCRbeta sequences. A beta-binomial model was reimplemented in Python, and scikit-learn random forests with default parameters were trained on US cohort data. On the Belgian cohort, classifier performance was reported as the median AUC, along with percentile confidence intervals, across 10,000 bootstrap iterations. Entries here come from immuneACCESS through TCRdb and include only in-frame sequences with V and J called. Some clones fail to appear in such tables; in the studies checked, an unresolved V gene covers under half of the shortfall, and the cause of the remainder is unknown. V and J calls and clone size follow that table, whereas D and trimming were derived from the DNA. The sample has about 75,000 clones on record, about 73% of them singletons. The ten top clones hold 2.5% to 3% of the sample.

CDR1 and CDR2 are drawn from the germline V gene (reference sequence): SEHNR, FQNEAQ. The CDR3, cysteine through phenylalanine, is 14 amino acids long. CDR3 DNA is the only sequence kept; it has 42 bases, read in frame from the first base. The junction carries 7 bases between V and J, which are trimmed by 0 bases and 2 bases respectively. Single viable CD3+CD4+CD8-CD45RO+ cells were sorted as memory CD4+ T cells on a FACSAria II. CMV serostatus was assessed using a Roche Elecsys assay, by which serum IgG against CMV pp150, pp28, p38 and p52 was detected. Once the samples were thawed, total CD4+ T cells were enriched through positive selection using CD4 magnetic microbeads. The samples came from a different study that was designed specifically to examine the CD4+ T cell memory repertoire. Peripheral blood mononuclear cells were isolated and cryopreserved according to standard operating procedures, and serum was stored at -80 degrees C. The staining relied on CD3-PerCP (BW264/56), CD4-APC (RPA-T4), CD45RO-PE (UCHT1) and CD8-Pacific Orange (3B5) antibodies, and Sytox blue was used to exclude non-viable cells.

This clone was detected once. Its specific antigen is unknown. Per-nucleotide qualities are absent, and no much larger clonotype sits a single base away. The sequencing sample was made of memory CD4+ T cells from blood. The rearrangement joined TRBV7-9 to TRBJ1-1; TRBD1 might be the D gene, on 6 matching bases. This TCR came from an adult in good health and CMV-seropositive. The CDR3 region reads CASSLAGGNTEAFF. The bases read TGTGCCAGCAGCTTAGCAGGGGGTAACACTGAAGCTTTCTTT.